The rows below give T cell receptor beta chains drawn from one sample of a study of patients and donors after allogeneic stem cell transplantation. TCRdb reprocessed the RT-PCR reads via MiXCR and lists one record per CDR3 protein. This table holds 400,000 to 450,000 distinct CDR3 sequences, approximately 16% found once. Sample: blood, either unsorted or a sorted T cell fraction (not recorded which). The receptors come from a human donor who was either an allogeneic HSCT recipient or a stem cell or donor lymphocyte infusion donor (not recorded which). It is not recorded whose cells these are; they may come from a transplant donor. The CDR3 runs from the conserved cysteine through the conserved F or W. A D gene is named only where the DNA matches it firmly. Expanded clones are given a class, and other clones once, few, many or no size at all.

D	V	size	J	CDR3	DNA
.	TRBV6-5	few	TRBJ2-4	CASSYSSTVAKNIQYF	TGTGCCAGCAGTTACTCAAGTACAGTAGCCAAAAACATTCAGTACTTC
TRBD1	TRBV28	.	TRBJ1-3	CASRVQGAGNTIYF	TGTGCCAGCAGAGTACAGGGGGCTGGAAACACCATATATTTT
.	TRBV12-3/TRBV12-4	many	TRBJ2-7	CASSLGRNGEQYF	TGTGCCAGCAGTTTAGGCCGGAATGGAGAGCAGTACTTC
.	TRBV12-3/TRBV12-4	few	TRBJ2-7	CASSLAIRTESSYEQYF	TGTGCCAGCAGTCTTGCAATTCGGACGGAAAGCTCCTACGAGCAGTACTTC
.	TRBV7-6	.	TRBJ2-7	CATSSYEQYF	TGTGCCACCTCATCCTACGAGCAGTACTTC
.	TRBV10-3	many	TRBJ2-7	CAISADAGTYEQYF	TGTGCCATCAGTGCAGACGCAGGAACCTACGAGCAGTACTTC
.	TRBV6-6	many	TRBJ2-7	CASSPLYEQYF	TGTGCCAGCAGTCCCCTCTACGAGCAGTACTTC
TRBD2	TRBV19	few	TRBJ2-7	CASSMYLAGADEQYF	TGTGCCAGTAGTATGTATCTAGCGGGAGCTGACGAGCAGTACTTC
TRBD1	TRBV12-3/TRBV12-4	many	TRBJ2-5	CASSLEGQKETQYF	TGTGCCAGCAGTTTAGAGGGACAGAAAGAGACCCAGTACTTC
.	TRBV7-3	few	TRBJ2-1	CASSFDREGGKQFF	TGTGCCAGCAGCTTCGACAGAGAAGGTGGAAAGCAGTTCTTC
TRBD1	TRBV20-1	.	TRBJ2-2	CSAHPPGTGGTGELFF	TGCAGTGCGCACCCCCCCGGGACAGGGGGCACCGGGGAGCTGTTTTTT
TRBD2	TRBV6-5	few	TRBJ2-5	CASSYSSGALETQYF	TGTGCCAGCAGTTACTCTAGCGGGGCTCTGGAGACCCAGTACTTC
TRBD1	TRBV6-1	.	TRBJ1-5	CASSFTGGNNQPQHF	TGTGCCAGCAGCTTTACAGGGGGCAACAATCAGCCCCAGCATTTT
TRBD1	TRBV27	.	TRBJ1-2	CASRRERTGYYGYTF	TGTGCCAGCAGGCGGGAGCGGACAGGGTATTATGGCTACACCTTC
TRBD1	TRBV4-2	few	TRBJ2-7	CASSQDLGQKEYF	TGTGCCAGCAGCCAAGATTTGGGACAGAAGGAGTACTTC
.	TRBV29-1	.	TRBJ2-7	CSVILSYEQYF	TGCAGCGTTATTCTTTCCTACGAGCAGTACTTC
.	TRBV12-3/TRBV12-4	.	TRBJ1-4	CASSQRRRTEKLFF	TGTGCCAGCAGCCAACGGAGGAGAACCGAAAAACTGTTTTTT
.	TRBV27	few	TRBJ1-2	CASSLSTDFNYGYTF	TGTGCCAGCAGTTTATCGACGGATTTTAACTATGGCTACACCTTC
TRBD2	TRBV4-1	.	TRBJ2-3	CASSQDGAGGQTDTQYF	TGCGCCAGCAGCCAAGATGGAGCGGGAGGGCAGACAGATACGCAGTATTTT
TRBD2	TRBV11-2	few	TRBJ2-1	CASRLLAGAYNEQFF	TGTGCCAGCAGATTACTAGCGGGAGCCTACAATGAGCAGTTCTTC
.	TRBV12-3/TRBV12-4	.	TRBJ1-1	CASRRAGTFPEAFF	TGTGCCAGCAGGAGAGCCGGAACGTTCCCTGAAGCTTTCTTT
.	TRBV7-8	few	TRBJ1-1	CASSALGPEAFF	TGTGCCAGCAGCGCCTTAGGGCCAGAAGCTTTCTTT
.	TRBV4-3	.	TRBJ2-7	CASSQGVLAGTSAYEQYF	TGCGCCAGCAGCCAAGGTGTACTGGCAGGGACATCGGCCTACGAGCAGTACTTC
.	TRBV5-1	.	TRBJ1-4	CASSLGGRGPANEKLFF	TGCGCCAGCAGCTTGGGTGGTAGGGGCCCGGCTAATGAAAAACTGTTTTTT
.	TRBV7-7	.	TRBJ2-5	CASSLGGVEETQYF	TGTGCCAGCAGCTTAGGGGGCGTCGAAGAGACCCAGTACTTC
.	TRBV20-1	.	TRBJ1-1	CSARKVEAFF	TGCAGTGCTAGAAAAGTTGAAGCTTTCTTT
.	TRBV18	few	TRBJ1-2	CASSPLGGDYGYTF	TGTGCCAGCTCACCCCTCGGCGGGGACTATGGCTACACCTTC
.	TRBV4-2	few	TRBJ2-7	CASSQDVNPSPYEQYF	TGTGCCAGCAGCCAAGATGTAAACCCAAGTCCCTACGAGCAGTACTTC
TRBD1	TRBV29-1	.	TRBJ1-1	CSVEAGGQGGTEAFF	TGCAGCGTTGAAGCCGGGGGACAGGGGGGCACTGAAGCTTTCTTT
.	TRBV5-1	few	TRBJ2-3	CASSLDGGTSTDTQYF	TGCGCCAGCAGCTTGGATGGGGGGACAAGCACAGATACGCAGTATTTT
.	TRBV6-5	.	TRBJ2-1	CASSYSGSYNEQFF	TGTGCCAGCAGTTACTCGGGCTCCTACAATGAGCAGTTCTTC
TRBD1	TRBV5-5	few	TRBJ2-3	CASSLDRGNTDTQYF	TGTGCCAGCAGCTTGGACAGGGGAAACACAGATACGCAGTATTTT
.	TRBV12-3/TRBV12-4	many	TRBJ1-5	CASSSGQRNQPQHF	TGTGCCAGCAGTTCGGGACAAAGGAATCAGCCCCAGCATTTT
.	TRBV7-8	.	TRBJ1-5	CASSLEGSGLDQPQHF	TGTGCCAGCAGCTTAGAAGGGTCGGGGCTAGATCAGCCCCAGCATTTT
.	TRBV30	.	TRBJ1-1	CAWSAYSEAFF	TGTGCCTGGAGTGCTTACAGTGAAGCTTTCTTT
TRBD2	TRBV6-1	few	TRBJ2-1	CASSRGTSNNEQFF	TGTGCCAGCAGCCGAGGGACTAGCAACAATGAGCAGTTCTTC
.	TRBV12-3/TRBV12-4	many	TRBJ2-1	CASSFGKDFKEFF	TGTGCCAGCAGTTTTGGAAAGGATTTTAAGGAGTTCTTC
.	TRBV12-5	few	TRBJ1-3	CASGLVLRSEEGNTIYF	TGTGCTAGTGGTTTGGTACTTAGGAGCGAAGAAGGAAACACCATATATTTT
TRBD1	TRBV7-7	few	TRBJ2-3	CASSPETGSTDTQYF	TGTGCTAGCAGCCCTGAGACAGGGAGCACAGATACGCAGTATTTT